The clone carrying this TCR beta chain turned up a few times. The antigen is unknown. Germline values: CDR1 LGHNA, CDR2 YNFKEQ. This CDR3 spans 16 amino acids. Trimming shortened V by 0 bases and J by 2 bases, and 10 bases separated the two germline ends. This entry is derived from a study of response to subunit inactivated influenza vaccine. The study's findings and limits: Authors suggested seasonal influenza vaccinations each recruit few new T cells.

Each CDR3 protein gets one entry after TCRdb re-called the RT-PCR reads with MiXCR. The sample contains hundreds of thousands of distinct CDR3 sequences, about 15% of which appear only once. The sequence was obtained from a man aged 45 to 70 who received an inactivated influenza vaccine. The material sequenced was CD4+ T cells sorted from PBMCs, taken less than 30 months after vaccination. The chain carries TRBV4-2 and TRBJ2-2; D is unresolved. In nucleotides, the CDR3 is TGTGCCAGCAGCCAAGAGGCGCACCCCAACACCGGGGAGCTGTTTTTT. This encodes CASSQEAHPNTGELFF.